Below are 10 T cell receptor beta chains sequenced from a single sample in a study of OX40 agonist ivuxolimab in advanced cancers. Profiling relied on immunoSEQ multiplex PCR, and the TCRdb table lists in-frame clones only, not all of them. Of approximately 67,000 clones in the sample, around nine tenths were seen once. Specimen: CD4+ or CD8+ T cells sorted from blood, collected in a trial of the OX40 agonist ivuxolimab. Receptor source: an adult with an advanced solid tumor such as melanoma, head and neck, liver or kidney cancer.

The chain combines TRBV19 with TRBJ2-5; TRBD2 aligns across 10 bases. Losses at the gene ends were 1 base for V and 5 bases for J; bases not matched to a gene: 7. This CDR3 is 16 amino acids long. Germline CDR1 is LNHDA and CDR2 is SQIVND (reference sequence). CDR3 loop: CASSIVRLAGVETQYF. The CDR3 DNA follows: TGTGCCAGTAGTATAGTACGGCTAGCGGGGGTCGAGACCCAGTACTTC.

V and J are TRBV4-2 and TRBJ2-7, with 9 nucleotides matching TRBD1. Germline V gene data show CDR1 as LGHNA and CDR2 as YNFKEQ. The CDR3 runs to 15 residues. V lost 3 bases and J lost 6; bases outside the gene matches: 9. The CDR3 DNA is TGTGCCAGCAGCCAGGGCGTGGACAGGGGCAGCGAGCAGTACTTC. Protein sequence: CASSQGVDRGSEQYF.

The CDR3 here is CASRLLAGEYNEQFF. CDR3 in DNA: TGTGCCAGCAGGTTACTAGCGGGGGAATACAATGAGCAGTTCTTC. The chain recombines TRBV7-3 with TRBJ2-1; 11 positions match TRBD2. Trimming cost V 6 bases and J 4 bases; bases outside gene matches: 5. The CDR3 totals 15 residues. The germline CDR1 and CDR2 sequences are SGHTA and FQGTGA.

This chain uses TRBV28 with TRBJ2-3; no clear D. The CDR3 sequence is 15 residues long. Trimming removed 2 bases at V and 2 bases at J, with 11 bases between. Germline CDR1 reads MDHEN; CDR2 reads SYDVKM. For the CDR3, the DNA is TGTGCCAGCAGTTTAGTACAGTACAACACAGATACGCAGTATTTT. Residues: CASSLVQYNTDTQYF. Combining the CDR3 with reference TRBV28 and TRBJ2-3 gives the whole variable domain DVKVTQSSRYLVKRTGEKVFLECVQDMDHENMFWYRQDPGLGLRLIYFSYDVKMKEKGDIPEGYSVSREKKERFSLILESASTNQTSMYLCASSLVQYNTDTQYFGPGTRLTVL.

The genes are TRBV7-2 and TRBJ2-7; no definite D call. Trimming pared 3 bases from V and 0 bases from J, leaving 3 bases between. The germline V gene has CDR1 SGHTA and CDR2 FQGNSA. The length of the CDR3 is 12 residues. The DNA of the CDR3 is TGTGCCAGCAGCTTGTACTCCTACGAGCAGTACTTC. Its protein is CASSLYSYEQYF.

The chain carries TRBV29-1 and TRBJ2-3; D is ambiguous. CDR1 and CDR2 (germline): SQVTM, ANQGSEA. The V gene lost 2 bases and the J gene lost 9 bases, with 9 bases spanning the gap. CDR3 length: 11 amino acids. CDR3 region: CSVEWQSTQYF. CDR3 sequence (DNA): TGCAGCGTTGAATGGCAGTCGACGCAGTATTTT.

The chain carries TRBV27 and TRBJ1-5; tentatively, D is TRBD1 (5 bases). V was shortened by 5 bases and J by 0 bases, with 14 bases between the two germline ends. The germline V gene has CDR1 MNHEY and CDR2 SMNVEV (reference sequence). The CDR3 contains 16 residues. The CDR3 sequence is CASSPWGVSSNQPQHF. Here the CDR3 DNA reads TGTGCCAGCAGTCCCTGGGGGGTCTCTAGCAATCAGCCCCAGCATTTT.

V and J are TRBV25-1 and TRBJ2-5; unclear D gene. Germline V gives CDR1 MGHDK, CDR2 SYGVNS. Deletions cut 7 bases from V and 4 bases from J, with 7 bases between. The CDR3 length is 11 residues. CDR3 DNA: TGTGCCAGCACCGTGGGAGAGACCCAGTACTTC. This gives the protein CASTVGETQYF.

The chain carries TRBV20-1 and TRBJ1-2; no clear D gene. The CDR3 runs 11 residues. Trimming removed 3 bases from V and 7 bases from J, with 9 bases in between. CDR1 is DFQATT and CDR2 is SNEGSKA in the germline V gene (reference sequence). The CDR3 reads CSASVGGGYTF. CDR3 sequence (DNA): TGCAGTGCTAGTGTGGGAGGTGGCTACACCTTC.

The chain recombines TRBV5-4 with TRBJ2-3, with 9 bases fitting TRBD1. This CDR3 has 15 residues. With V trimmed by 4 bases and J by 3 bases, 6 bases remained unmatched. Germline V gene lookup returns CDR1 SGHNT and CDR2 YYREEE (reference sequence). The CDR3: CASSAWDRATDTQYF. The CDR3 region has the DNA TGTGCCAGCAGCGCCTGGGACAGGGCGACAGATACGCAGTATTTT. The full variable domain, in which reference TRBV5-4 and TRBJ2-3 provide the parts outside the CDR3, is ETGVTQSPTHLIKTRGQQVTLRCSSQSGHNTVSWYQQALGQGPQFIFQYYREEENGRGNFPPRFSGLQFPNYSSELNVNALELDDSALYLCASSAWDRATDTQYFGPGTRLTVL.